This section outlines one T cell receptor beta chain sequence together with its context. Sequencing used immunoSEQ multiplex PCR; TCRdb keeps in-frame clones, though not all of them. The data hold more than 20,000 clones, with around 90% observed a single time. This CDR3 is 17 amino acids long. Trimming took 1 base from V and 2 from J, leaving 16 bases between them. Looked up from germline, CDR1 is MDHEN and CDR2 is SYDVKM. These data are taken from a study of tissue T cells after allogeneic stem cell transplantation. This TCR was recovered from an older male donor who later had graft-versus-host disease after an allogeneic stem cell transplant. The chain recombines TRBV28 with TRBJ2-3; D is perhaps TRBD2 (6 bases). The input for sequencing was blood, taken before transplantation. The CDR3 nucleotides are TGTGCCAGCAGTTTATTAGGAGGAAGGGGACTCACAGATACGCAGTATTTT. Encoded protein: CASSLLGGRGLTDTQYF.